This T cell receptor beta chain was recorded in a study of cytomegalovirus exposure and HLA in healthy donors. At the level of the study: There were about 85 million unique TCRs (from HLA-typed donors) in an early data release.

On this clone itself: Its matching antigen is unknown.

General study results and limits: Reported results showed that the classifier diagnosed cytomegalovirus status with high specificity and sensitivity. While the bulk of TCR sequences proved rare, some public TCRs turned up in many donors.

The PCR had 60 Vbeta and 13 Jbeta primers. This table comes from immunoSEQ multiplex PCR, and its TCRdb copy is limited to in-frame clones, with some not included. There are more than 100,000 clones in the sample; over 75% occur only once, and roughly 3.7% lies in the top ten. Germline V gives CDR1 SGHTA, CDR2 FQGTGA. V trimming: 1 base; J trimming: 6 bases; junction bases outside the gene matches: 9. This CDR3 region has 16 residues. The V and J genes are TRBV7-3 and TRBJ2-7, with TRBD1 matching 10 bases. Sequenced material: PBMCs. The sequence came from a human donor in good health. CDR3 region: CASSLRGGTGVFEQYF. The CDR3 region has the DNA TGTGCCAGCAGCTTAAGGGGCGGGACAGGGGTATTCGAGCAGTACTTC.